Listed here are 2 T cell receptor beta chains from one sample, sequenced in a study of blood T cell repertoires in COVID-19. Sequenced by immunoSEQ multiplex PCR; TCRdb stores in-frame clones only, minus some. The table has a few hundred thousand clones, around nine tenths seen once. The sequenced sample was PBMCs or T cells enriched from blood (not recorded which). The receptors were sampled from a woman younger than 35 who had recovered from COVID-19.

The chain employs TRBV7-2 and TRBJ1-5; D is unresolved. Germline V gene lookup returns CDR1 SGHTA and CDR2 FQGNSA. V lost 5 bases to trimming and J lost 2 bases, with 16 bases between them. This CDR3 is built from 16 residues. The CDR3 loop reads CASSPVRGGGNQPQHF. CDR3 nucleotide sequence: TGTGCCAGCAGCCCGGTTCGGGGTGGTGGCAATCAGCCCCAGCATTTT.

The CDR3 nucleotides are TGCAGCGTCGAGGCCACCACCTCCGGCTACACCTTC. It specifies CSVEATTSGYTF. The rearrangement uses TRBV29-1 and TRBJ1-2; no definite D call. V shed 6 bases and J shed 8 bases, with 16 bases lying between them. CDR3 length: 12 residues. Germline V gene data show CDR1 as SQVTM and CDR2 as ANQGSEA.